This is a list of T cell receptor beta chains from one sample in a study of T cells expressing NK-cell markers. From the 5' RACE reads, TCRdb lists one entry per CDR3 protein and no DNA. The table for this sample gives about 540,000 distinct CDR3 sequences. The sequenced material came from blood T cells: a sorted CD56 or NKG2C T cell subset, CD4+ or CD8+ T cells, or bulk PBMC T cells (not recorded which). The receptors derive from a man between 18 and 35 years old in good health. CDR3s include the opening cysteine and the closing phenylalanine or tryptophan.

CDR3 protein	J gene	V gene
CASFVDRAYAGGGTDTQYF	TRBJ2-3	TRBV2
CASSLGTPGTEQFF	TRBJ2-1	TRBV12-3/TRBV12-4
CASSYLNNDSPHDPFF	TRBJ2-1	TRBV6-5
CASSWDSGGPEQFF	TRBJ2-1	TRBV5-1
CASSLLAGKMQYF	TRBJ2-3	TRBV28
CASLGEIDNEQFF	TRBJ2-1	TRBV28
CASSSGNTNEKLFF	TRBJ1-4	TRBV11-2
CASSAPGGSYEQFF	TRBJ2-1	TRBV5-1
CASSLDFGTSGSTYEQYF	TRBJ2-7	TRBV5-1
CSAVGGLRETQYF	TRBJ2-5	TRBV20-1
CATSRGPISGANVLTF	TRBJ2-6	TRBV15
CATSDSAGGPSVSYNEQFF	TRBJ2-1	TRBV24-1
CSARRLATDTQYF	TRBJ2-3	TRBV20-1
CASSPGVAGASYNEQFF	TRBJ2-1	TRBV4-3